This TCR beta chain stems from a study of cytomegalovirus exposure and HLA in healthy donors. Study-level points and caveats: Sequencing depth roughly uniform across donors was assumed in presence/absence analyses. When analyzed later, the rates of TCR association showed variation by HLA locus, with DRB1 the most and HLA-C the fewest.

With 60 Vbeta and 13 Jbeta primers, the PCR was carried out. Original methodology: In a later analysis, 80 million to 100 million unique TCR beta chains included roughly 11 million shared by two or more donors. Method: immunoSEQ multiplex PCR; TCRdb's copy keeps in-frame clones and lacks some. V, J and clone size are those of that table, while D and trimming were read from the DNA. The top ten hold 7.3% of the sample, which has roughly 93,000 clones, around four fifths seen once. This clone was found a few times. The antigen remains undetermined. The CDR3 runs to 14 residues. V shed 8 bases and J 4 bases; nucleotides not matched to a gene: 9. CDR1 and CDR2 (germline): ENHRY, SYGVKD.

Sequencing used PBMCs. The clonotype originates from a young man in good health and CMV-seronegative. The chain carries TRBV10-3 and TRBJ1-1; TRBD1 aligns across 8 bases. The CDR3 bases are TGTGCCATCCTTTCAAACAGGGGGAGCACTGAAGCTTTCTTT. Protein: CAILSNRGSTEAFF.